The 4 T cell receptor beta chains in this list originate from one sample, sequenced in a study of control samples from healthy donors and cancer patients. The table came from immunoSEQ multiplex PCR; TCRdb's copy has only in-frame clones and leaves some out. The sample contains 170,000 or so clones, more than 85% of which appear only once. Sequencing was done on a sample of blood. The receptors shown here come from a woman in her thirties or forties in good health.

This clone was found once. This chain uses TRBV12-5 with TRBJ2-7; 9 bases align to TRBD2. CDR3 length: 12 amino acids. The ends lost 8 bases at V and 4 bases at J; junction bases unmatched: 3. Germline V lookup: CDR1 LGHNT, CDR2 FRNRAP. The CDR3 nucleotides are TGTGCTAGTTGGAGCGGGGGGTACGAGCAGTACTTC. Its protein product is CASWSGGYEQYF.

A note on this clone: In the same sample, other DNA sequences code for this CDR3. The chain recombines TRBV2 with TRBJ1-6; D possibly corresponds to TRBD1 (5 bases). V lost 2 bases and J 0 bases, leaving 8 bases between the germline ends. The germline V gene has CDR1 SNHLY and CDR2 FYNNEI. This CDR3 has 16 amino acids. DNA of the CDR3: TGTGCCAGCAGTGAATGGGGGAGCTCCTATAATTCACCCCTCCACTTT. Protein sequence: CASSEWGSSYNSPLHF.

This clone was observed once. The rearrangement links TRBV19 to TRBJ1-2, with D tentatively TRBD1 (5 bases). There are 12 residues in the CDR3. The V end lost 3 bases, the J end lost 6 bases, and 8 bases lay between the germline ends. Germline values: CDR1 LNHDA, CDR2 SQIVND (reference sequence). The CDR3 nucleotides are TGTGCCAGTAGTATCTCAGGGAATGGCTACACCTTC. It encodes CASSISGNGYTF.

The gene calls are TRBV3-1 (or the pseudogene TRBV3-2) and TRBJ1-2; 7 bases align to TRBD1. V trimming: 4 bases; J trimming: 3 bases; junction bases outside the gene matches: 8. The V gene's germline CDR1 is LGHDT and CDR2 YNNKEL (reference sequence). The CDR3 extends over 15 amino acids. The CDR3 protein is CASSPGTAPDYGYTF. In DNA form, the CDR3 reads TGTGCCAGCAGCCCCGGGACAGCCCCTGACTATGGCTACACCTTC.